The 20 T cell receptor beta chains reported below all come from one sample, sequenced in a study of blood T cells in healthy people across ages. The authors ran a second PCR of roughly 6 to 12 cycles using a sample-barcoded 5' primer and a J-beta primer mix. TCRdb independently ran MiXCR on the 5' RACE reads; one entry per CDR3 protein. The table shows approximately 800,000 distinct CDR3 sequences, with 53% occurring only once. Material for sequencing was blood. These receptors came from a man older than 75 in good health.

This rearrangement joins TRBV10-1 to TRBJ2-7; 13 nucleotides match TRBD2. This CDR3 contains 16 residues. Germline CDR1 reads WNHNN; CDR2 reads SYGVQD (reference sequence). V trimming: 6 bases; J trimming: 6 bases; junction bases outside the gene matches: 11. DNA for the CDR3: TGCGCCAGCAGACGGACTAGCGGGAGACGGGATGGCGAGCAGTACTTC. Its translation is CASRRTSGRRDGEQYF.

The chain combines TRBV5-1 with TRBJ2-1; the D is unclear. The ends were cut back, 3 bases at V and 0 bases at J, with 10 bases in the middle. The germline V gene has CDR1 SGHRS and CDR2 YFSETQ. There are 15 residues in the CDR3. The DNA for the CDR3 is TGCGCCAGCAGCTCCCGGGCCCCCTCCTACAATGAGCAGTTCTTC. It specifies CASSSRAPSYNEQFF.

This clonotype has only a few counts. J is TRBJ2-1 and V is TRBV20-1; possibly TRBD1 for D (5 bases). The germline V gene encodes CDR1 DFQATT and CDR2 SNEGSKA (reference sequence). The germline V and J ends were trimmed by 0 bases and 8 bases, with 14 bases remaining between them. The CDR3 spans 14 residues. The CDR3: CSARDQPRAYEQFF. The CDR3 region has the DNA TGCAGTGCTAGAGACCAACCCAGGGCCTATGAGCAGTTCTTC.

This clonotype has just a few counts. The CDR3 loop reads CASSQDVSGGEQFF. The CDR3, as DNA: TGTGCCAGCAGCCAAGATGTTTCCGGAGGTGAGCAGTTCTTC. The gene calls are TRBV3-1 and TRBJ2-1, with D maybe TRBD2 (5 bases). The CDR3 sequence is 14 residues long. Between the trimmed V and J ends, which lost 0 bases and 9 bases, there was a span of 12 bases. Germline V gene data show CDR1 as LGHDT and CDR2 as YNNKEL (reference sequence).

This clonotype was observed many times. The gene calls are TRBV5-1 and TRBJ2-7; TRBD2 might be the D (5 bases). The CDR3 sequence is 13 residues long. The germline V gene has CDR1 SGHRS and CDR2 YFSETQ. V was pared by 0 bases and J by 5 bases, with 9 bases between. The CDR3 spells CASSLEGVDEQYF. In DNA, the CDR3 is TGCGCCAGCAGCTTGGAGGGAGTGGACGAGCAGTACTTC.

The chain couples TRBV20-1 to TRBJ2-5, with TRBD2 identical over 13 bases. In germline, CDR1 is DFQATT, CDR2 SNEGSKA (reference sequence). After removal of 2 bases from V and 2 bases from J, the junction contained 2 bases not matched to a gene. The CDR3 is 15 amino acids. The CDR3 spells CSARRTSGRQETQYF. The CDR3 coding sequence is TGCAGTGCTAGAAGGACTAGCGGGAGACAAGAGACCCAGTACTTC.

Of note for this clonotype: A much larger clone is a single base away; this may be a read error. V is TRBV29-1 and J is TRBJ2-3, with D possibly matching TRBD2 (6 bases). The CDR3 runs 17 residues. V was clipped by 6 bases and J by 2 bases, with 24 bases between them. Germline V gives CDR1 SQVTM, CDR2 ANQGSEA. The CDR3, as DNA: TGCAGCGTCCCAAACCCCATAACGGGAGTTACCACAGATACGCAGTATTTT. Its translation: CSVPNPITGVTTDTQYF.

The rearrangement links TRBV3-1 to TRBJ1-2; D gene unclear. Germline V gives CDR1 LGHDT, CDR2 YNNKEL (reference sequence). CDR3 size: 14 residues. Trimming took 1 base from V and 7 from J, leaving 13 bases between them. CDR3 sequence (DNA): TGTGCCAGCAGCCAAGTCGGATTCAGTAGTGGCTACACCTTC. Protein sequence: CASSQVGFSSGYTF.

The chain is built from TRBV24-1 and TRBJ1-1; D not certain. This CDR3 region has 14 residues. V lost 7 bases and J lost 3, with 14 bases in between. Germline CDR1 KGHDR, CDR2 SFDVKD. The CDR3 coding sequence is TGTGCCACCAGACCCTCCGGACTGGACACTGAAGCTTTCTTT. Protein product: CATRPSGLDTEAFF.

The CDR3 here is CASSLDSGTVGELFF. CDR3 bases: TGCGCCAGCAGCTTGGATAGCGGGACGGTCGGGGAGCTGTTTTTT. The chain combines TRBV5-1 with TRBJ2-2, with 8 bases identical to TRBD2. CDR1 is SGHRS, CDR2 YFSETQ, per germline. Trimming removed 0 bases from V and 7 bases from J; junction bases left unmatched: 5. The CDR3 has 15 amino acids.

This clonotype was counted between two and nine times. CDR3 protein: CSASGTVANYGYTF. CDR3 coding DNA: TGCAGTGCTAGCGGGACCGTGGCTAACTATGGCTACACCTTC. The chain uses TRBV20-1 and TRBJ1-2, with D maybe TRBD1 (5 bases). Looked up from germline, CDR1 is DFQATT and CDR2 is SNEGSKA (reference sequence). The germline V and J ends were trimmed by 3 bases and 0 bases, with 11 bases remaining between them. This CDR3 is built from 14 residues.

CDR3 bases: TGTGCCAGCTCACCAGTATCCGGGACGGACTATGGCTACACCTTC. Residues: CASSPVSGTDYGYTF. The genes are TRBV18 and TRBJ1-2, with TRBD1 as a possible D gene (5 bases). V lost 2 bases to trimming and J lost 3 bases, with 13 bases between them. This CDR3 is 15 amino acids long. The V gene's germline CDR1 is KGHSH and CDR2 LQKENI.

This rearrangement joins TRBV6-5 to TRBJ2-5, with D hard to call. Trimming pared 0 bases from V and 1 base from J, leaving 6 bases between. This CDR3 contains 14 residues. CDR1 is MNHEY, CDR2 SVGAGI, per germline. The CDR3: CASSYSLSQETQYF. The CDR3 DNA reads TGTGCCAGCAGTTACTCATTGTCCCAAGAGACCCAGTACTTC.

This chain joins TRBV27 and TRBJ2-3; TRBD1 matches at 7 bases. J lost 14 bases, V lost 6 bases, and 26 bases had no gene match. The germline CDR1 and CDR2 sequences are MNHEY and SMNVEV (reference sequence). The CDR3 totals 17 residues. CDR3 in amino acids: CASSRILPGQLYRYAYF. CDR3 nucleotides: TGTGCCAGCAGCCGTATTCTGCCGGGACAGTTATACAGATACGCGTATTTT.

The chain recombines TRBV28 with TRBJ2-1, with 11 nucleotides matching TRBD2. The CDR3 covers 15 residues. Per the germline V gene, CDR1 is MDHEN and CDR2 is SYDVKM. Germline trimming cut 1 base from V and 9 bases from J; bases unmatched to any gene: 5. The CDR3 sequence: CASSLLAGGVGEQFF. CDR3 nucleotide sequence: TGTGCCAGCAGTTTATTAGCGGGAGGGGTGGGTGAGCAGTTCTTC.

This clonotype was counted a few times. The chain combines TRBV20-1 with TRBJ2-6, with D perhaps TRBD2 (5 bases). This CDR3 has 18 amino acids. Germline CDR1 DFQATT, CDR2 SNEGSKA (reference sequence). The V and J ends lost 1 base and 0 bases respectively, with 16 bases between them. CDR3: CSARGTGPRDSGANVLTF. The CDR3 nucleotides read TGCAGTGCTAGAGGTACGGGCCCTCGGGACTCTGGGGCCAACGTCCTGACTTTC.

The chain is built from TRBV29-1 and TRBJ1-1; TRBD1 aligns across 8 bases. CDR1 is SQVTM, CDR2 ANQGSEA, per germline. The V and J ends lost 5 bases and 6 bases, in that order; junction bases with no gene match: 11. The CDR3 contains 14 residues. The CDR3 reads CSVLNDRGGPEAFF. CDR3 DNA sequence: TGCAGCGTTTTAAACGACAGGGGAGGGCCTGAAGCTTTCTTT.

This clonotype was recorded a few times. The chain links TRBV7-2 to TRBJ2-4; TRBD2 matches at 8 bases. The CDR3 sequence is 14 residues long. From germline, CDR1 is SGHTA and CDR2 FQGNSA. The V gene end was trimmed by 1 base and the J gene end by 9 bases; junction bases not matched to a gene: 5. In DNA form, the CDR3 reads TGTGCCAGCAGCTTAGGTCCGGGAGGGGTCATTCAGTACTTC. Translating it yields CASSLGPGGVIQYF.

The J gene is TRBJ2-3, the V gene TRBV7-9; 13 nucleotides match TRBD2. J was trimmed by 14 bases and V by 1 base; bases with no gene match: 12. Germline V lookup: CDR1 SEHNR, CDR2 FQNEAQ (reference sequence). The CDR3 runs 16 residues. This CDR3 is CASSLETSGGRRYAYF. The CDR3 DNA sequence: TGTGCCAGCAGCTTAGAGACTAGCGGGGGGAGGAGATACGCGTATTTT. The variable domain in full, completed from reference TRBV7-9 and TRBJ2-3, reads DTGVSQNPRHKITKRGQNVTFRCDPISEHNRLYWYRQTLGQGPEFLTYFQNEAQLEKSRLLSDRFSAERPKGSFSTLEIQRTEQGDSAMYLCASSLETSGGRRYAYFGPGTRLTVL.

This clonotype was found a few times. V is TRBV7-2 and J is TRBJ1-5; D possibly corresponds to TRBD1 (6 bases). Germline V lookup: CDR1 SGHTA, CDR2 FQGNSA. The CDR3 runs to 13 residues. V was trimmed by 5 bases and J by 3 bases, leaving 8 bases between them. This chain's CDR3 is CASSGQHNQPQHF. DNA of the CDR3: TGTGCCAGCAGCGGACAGCACAATCAGCCCCAGCATTTT.